The entry below describes one TCR beta chain. The data are from a study of blood T cell repertoires in COVID-19. Study background: The United States, Italy and Spain were the sources of the acute and convalescent COVID-19 samples. The analysed material was cDNA or gDNA that came from T cells, B-cell-depleted T cells, or PBMCs.

Authors' processing steps: Scientists estimated how many nucleated cells there were by amplifying reference gene primers. TCRdb's table, derived via immunoSEQ multiplex PCR, lists solely in-frame clones and lacks some. V, J and clone size reflect that table, while D and trimming were determined from the DNA. The data contain some 250,000 clones, about 73% of them singletons. This CDR3 has 16 residues. The V gene lost 4 bases and the J gene lost 4 bases, with 19 bases spanning the gap. CDR1 MDHEN and CDR2 SYDVKM come from the germline V gene. The sample taken for sequencing was peripheral blood. The TCR comes from a woman of 80 years or more with acute or convalescent COVID-19. The chain recombines TRBV28 with TRBJ1-2, with a weak D call TRBD1 (6 bases). CDR3 sequence reads: CASSSSTGFRFYGYTF. CDR3 coding DNA: TGTGCCAGCAGTTCCTCAACAGGGTTCAGATTCTATGGCTACACCTTC.